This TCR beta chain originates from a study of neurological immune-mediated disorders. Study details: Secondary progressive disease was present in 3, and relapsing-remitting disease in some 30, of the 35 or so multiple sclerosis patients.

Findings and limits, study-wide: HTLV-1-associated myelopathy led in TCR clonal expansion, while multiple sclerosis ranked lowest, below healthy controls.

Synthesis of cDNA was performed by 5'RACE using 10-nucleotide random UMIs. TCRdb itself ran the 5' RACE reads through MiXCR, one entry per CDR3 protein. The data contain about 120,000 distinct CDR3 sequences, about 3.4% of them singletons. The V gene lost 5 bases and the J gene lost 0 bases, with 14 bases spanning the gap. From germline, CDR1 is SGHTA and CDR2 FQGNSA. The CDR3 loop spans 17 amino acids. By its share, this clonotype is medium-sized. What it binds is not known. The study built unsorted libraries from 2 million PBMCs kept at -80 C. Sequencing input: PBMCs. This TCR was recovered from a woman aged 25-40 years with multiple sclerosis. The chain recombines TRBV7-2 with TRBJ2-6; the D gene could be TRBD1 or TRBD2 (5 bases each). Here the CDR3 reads CASSRPGRASGANVLTF. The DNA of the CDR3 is TGTGCCAGCAGCCGCCCGGGACGTGCCTCTGGGGCCAACGTCCTGACTTTC. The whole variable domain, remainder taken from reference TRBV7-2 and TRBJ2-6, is GAGVSQSPSNKVTEKGKDVELRCDPISGHTALYWYRQSLGQGLEFLIYFQGNSAPDKSGLPSDRFSAERTGGSVSTLTIQRTQQEDSAVYLCASSRPGRASGANVLTFGAGSRLTVL.